The T cell receptor (beta chain) under discussion was sequenced for a study of cytomegalovirus exposure and HLA in healthy donors. Study-level background: An early data release held some 89 million unique TCRs from HLA-typed donors.

60 Vbeta and 13 Jbeta primers were used in PCR. The protocol was immunoSEQ multiplex PCR, while the TCRdb copy is restricted to in-frame clones and leaves out a portion. The table shows 100,000 to 150,000 clones, with more than 9% occurring only once. Study-wide results and caveats: Among CMV-associated TCR beta chains, most appeared HLA-restricted in a later analysis.

Regarding this clone: Its antigen is still unknown.

The germline CDR1 and CDR2 sequences are SGHAT and FQNNGV. V gave up 5 bases and J gave up 13 bases; unmatched junction bases: 16. CDR3 length: 16 residues. This clonotype was obtained from a young woman in good health and CMV-seropositive. The chain carries TRBV11-2 and TRBJ2-1, with 11 bases identical to TRBD2. The sequenced sample was PBMCs. As DNA, the CDR3 is TGTGCCAGCAGCCCCTATAGAACTAGCGGGAGAGGGATACAGTTCTTC. It codes for CASSPYRTSGRGIQFF.